What follows is one T cell receptor (beta chain) and its context. What it recognizes is unknown. The junction shows a germline mismatch at one end, possibly a read error. Looked up from germline, CDR1 is SGHRS and CDR2 is YFSETQ. This CDR3 contains 15 residues. This specimen comes from a study of regulatory T cells in long-lasting Graves disease. Arm-PCR with iRepertoire HTBI primers amplified the CDR3 regions for these TCR beta libraries. TCRdb analysed the multiplex PCR reads with MiXCR anew, one entry per CDR3 protein. The table lists about 470,000 distinct CDR3 sequences, less than 25% of them singletons. The time point is: persistent/refractory GD, antithyroid drugs over 5 years with positive TRAb. Following extraction of RNA from PBMCs, that RNA was used to make the TCR library. American Thyroid Association guidelines defined how Graves' disease was diagnosed. Patients all came to the study from an endocrinology department in Xi'an, China.

The study, taken as a whole, reports: Exclusively peripheral blood, rather than thyroid tissue, was studied.

This chain joins TRBV5-1 and TRBJ1-2; 9 nucleotides line up with TRBD1. The receptor was derived from a female donor with Graves disease. Material: peripheral blood mononuclear cells (PBMCs), obtained when the disease was refractory, from a patient treated with antithyroid drugs. CDR3 residues: CASSVQGAPDYGYTF. The CDR3, as DNA: TGTGCCAGCAGCGTACAGGGGGCGCCTGACTATGGCTACACCTTC.